A single sample is the source of the 20 T cell receptor beta chains below, sequenced in a study of beta chain features in type 1 diabetes. Broader study findings: A moderate, significant TCRB CDR3 shortening appeared in type 1 diabetes across four CD4+ subsets.

What was sequenced were expressed TCRB transcripts, since all of the isolated RNA had been reverse transcribed. TCRdb's copy holds only in-frame clones and misses some; the assay was immunoSEQ multiplex PCR. The repertoire consists of around 250,000 clones, with roughly an eighth occurring once and the leading ten covering under 0.02%. Their target antigens are unknown. The sequenced sample was naive CD4+ T cells from blood. These receptors were taken from a man younger than 40 with type 1 diabetes.

The chain combines TRBV28 with TRBJ1-1; maybe TRBD1 (5 bases). The germline CDR1 and CDR2 sequences are MDHEN and SYDVKM. The CDR3 is 14 amino acids. Trimming cost V 8 bases and J 2 bases, with 15 bases left between them. The CDR3: CASGAGELNTEAFF. CDR3 coding DNA: TGTGCCAGCGGGGCCGGAGAGTTAAACACTGAAGCTTTCTTT.

The V call is TRBV5-1, the J call TRBJ2-1, with a tentative D call TRBD1 (7 bases). The V and J ends lost 4 bases and 8 bases respectively, with 13 bases between them. Germline CDR1 SGHRS, CDR2 YFSETQ. This CDR3 region has 13 residues. The CDR3 nucleotides are TGCGCCAGCAGCAGAGGAGGGGGCGATGAGCAGTTCTTC. The encoded protein is CASSRGGGDEQFF. The variable domain in full, completed from reference TRBV5-1 and TRBJ2-1, reads KAGVTQTPRYLIKTRGQQVTLSCSPISGHRSVSWYQQTPGQGLQFLFEYFSETQRNKGNFPGRFSGRQFSNSRSEMNVSTLELGDSALYLCASSRGGGDEQFFGPGTRLTVL.

This clone was observed a handful of times. The J gene is TRBJ2-5, the V gene TRBV7-9, with D unresolved. Germline V gene sequence: CDR1 SEHNR, CDR2 FQNEAQ (reference sequence). V shed 2 bases and J shed 1 base, with 8 bases lying between them. This CDR3 is 14 amino acids long. The CDR3 loop reads CASSLSWAQETQYF. The CDR3 bases are TGTGCCAGCAGCTTAAGTTGGGCCCAAGAGACCCAGTACTTC.

The V call is TRBV5-1, the J call TRBJ2-7, with D possibly TRBD2 on 5 matching bases. Germline CDR1 SGHRS, CDR2 YFSETQ. This CDR3 is built from 13 residues. The V end lost 0 bases, the J end lost 9 bases, and 13 bases lay between the germline ends. The CDR3 loop is CASSLESLGGQYF. The CDR3 nucleotides read TGCGCCAGCAGCTTGGAAAGCCTTGGAGGGCAGTACTTC.

This clone showed up just a few times. The chain employs TRBV5-1 and TRBJ2-7, with D perhaps TRBD2 (5 bases). The CDR3 contains 15 residues. V dropped 4 bases and J dropped 0 bases, with 14 bases sitting between them. In germline, CDR1 is SGHRS, CDR2 YFSETQ. The CDR3 nucleotides read TGCGCCAGCAGCGGGAGCGGAGACCTCTCCTACGAGCAGTACTTC. Its protein is CASSGSGDLSYEQYF.

V gene TRBV9 combines with J gene TRBJ2-1, with D perhaps matching TRBD1 (5 bases). Germline CDR1 is SGDLS and CDR2 is YYNGEE. V was shortened by 1 base and J by 8 bases, with 7 bases between the two germline ends. This CDR3 contains 12 residues. CDR3 nucleotides: TGTGCCAGCAGCGTAAGGGGCCATGAGCAGTTCTTC. Encoded protein: CASSVRGHEQFF.

This clone was observed a handful of times. The gene calls are TRBV7-3 and TRBJ1-1; D gene ambiguous. Looked up from germline, CDR1 is SGHTA and CDR2 is FQGTGA. V gave up 6 bases and J gave up 2 bases, with 10 bases separating them. The length of the CDR3 is 13 residues. Written as DNA, the CDR3 is TGTGCCAGCAGTAATCAGGCTAACACTGAAGCTTTCTTT. Residues: CASSNQANTEAFF.

Only a few counts were recorded for this clone. J is TRBJ1-2 and V is TRBV9; the D gene is possibly TRBD1 (5 bases). The CDR3 covers 14 residues. With 0 bases removed from V and 6 bases from J, the gap between germline ends came to 12 bases. From germline, CDR1 is SGDLS and CDR2 YYNGEE. CDR3 in amino acids: CASSVVGKGDGYTF. CDR3 nucleotides: TGTGCCAGCAGCGTAGTTGGGAAAGGGGATGGCTACACCTTC.

This clone was seen only a few times. J is TRBJ2-5 and V is TRBV7-3; 7 bases are a match to TRBD2. This CDR3 is 15 amino acids long. The J segment lost 5 bases and the V segment lost 5 bases, leaving 11 bases of the junction unmatched. Germline V gene sequence: CDR1 SGHTA, CDR2 FQGTGA. The CDR3 bases are TGTGCCAGCAGCGCTAAGCGGGGAGGGGCTGAGACCCAGTACTTC. This encodes CASSAKRGGAETQYF.

This clone was seen only a few times. The CDR3 DNA sequence: TGTGCCAGCAGCTTAGAGGGAGCGGGAGGGCCGGGAGAGCAGTACTTC. It codes for CASSLEGAGGPGEQYF. V and J are TRBV7-6 and TRBJ2-7, with 10 bases lining up with TRBD2. Per germline, CDR1 SGHVS and CDR2 FNYEAQ. The CDR3 covers 16 residues. J gave up 7 bases and V 1 base, and 10 bases lay outside the gene matches. The entire variable domain, with the rest obtained from reference TRBV7-6 and TRBJ2-7, is as follows: GAGVSQSPRYKVTKRGQDVALRCDPISGHVSLYWYRQALGQGPEFLTYFNYEAQQDKSGLPNDRFSAERPEGSISTLTIQRTEQRDSAMYRCASSLEGAGGPGEQYFGPGTRLTVT.

This clone was picked up a small number of times. The chain has TRBV6-6 and TRBJ2-7; perhaps TRBD1 as D (6 bases). This CDR3 is built from 15 residues. The ends were cut back, 6 bases at V and 0 bases at J, with 15 bases in the middle. Germline lookup yields CDR1 MNHNY and CDR2 SVGAGI (reference sequence). The CDR3 DNA reads as TGTGCCAGCAGGCAAAACAGGGATCCCTCCTACGAGCAGTACTTC. It translates to CASRQNRDPSYEQYF.

This chain links TRBV28 with TRBJ2-7; 7 positions agree with TRBD1. The CDR3 is 15 residues long. J was trimmed by 4 bases and V by 5 bases; bases with no gene match: 11. Per germline, CDR1 MDHEN and CDR2 SYDVKM. The CDR3 here is CASSTEGAGWYEQYF. CDR3 in DNA: TGTGCCAGCAGTACCGAGGGGGCTGGGTGGTACGAGCAGTACTTC.

This clone has more than one count but fewer than ten. V is TRBV5-1 and J is TRBJ2-2; D is ambiguous. V lost 0 bases, J lost 6 bases, and 6 bases lay in between. The germline gives CDR1 SGHRS, CDR2 YFSETQ. This CDR3 contains 13 residues. The CDR3 loop is CASSLGRAGELFF. For the CDR3, the DNA is TGCGCCAGCAGCTTGGGTCGCGCCGGGGAGCTGTTTTTT.

This chain joins TRBV5-1 and TRBJ2-1; the match to TRBD2 covers 10 bases. Germline V gives CDR1 SGHRS, CDR2 YFSETQ. The CDR3 length is 17 residues. With V trimmed by 4 bases and J by 7 bases, 14 bases remained unmatched. CDR3 DNA: TGCGCCAGCAGCACAGCTCCTAGCGGGAGAGGGGTAAATGAGCAGTTCTTC. This codes for CASSTAPSGRGVNEQFF.

This chain links TRBV6-5 with TRBJ1-5; possibly TRBD1 for D (6 bases). The CDR3 length is 13 residues. V dropped 6 bases and J dropped 6 bases, with 12 bases sitting between them. Germline assignment: CDR1 MNHEY and CDR2 SVGAGI. This CDR3 is CASSSIRGQPQHF. DNA for the CDR3: TGTGCCAGCAGCTCTATCAGGGGTCAGCCCCAGCATTTT.

This clone came up a few times. The chain recombines TRBV18 with TRBJ2-3; 10 nucleotides match TRBD1. V was pared by 5 bases and J by 3 bases, with 5 bases of the junction left unmatched. CDR3 length equals 15 residues. CDR1 and CDR2 (germline): KGHSH, LQKENI. This chain's CDR3 is CASSATDRGTDTQYF. CDR3 DNA sequence: TGTGCCAGCTCAGCTACGGACAGGGGGACAGATACGCAGTATTTT.

This clone was detected only a few times. The genes are TRBV9 and TRBJ2-1, with a possible D match to TRBD2 (6 bases). The CDR3 contains 14 residues. V shed 4 bases and J shed 5 bases, with 13 bases lying between them. Germline V CDR1 and CDR2: SGDLS, YYNGEE. CDR3 amino acids: CASSQVGGNNEQFF. The CDR3 nucleotides read TGTGCCAGCAGCCAGGTGGGCGGGAACAATGAGCAGTTCTTC.

This chain connects TRBV5-1 to TRBJ2-4; D may be TRBD2 (6 bases). Trimming cost V 0 bases and J 1 base, with 8 bases left between them. CDR1 and CDR2 from the germline V gene are SGHRS and YFSETQ. The CDR3 extends over 15 amino acids. The CDR3 region is CASSLEGGAKNIQYF. For the CDR3, the DNA is TGCGCCAGCAGCTTGGAGGGAGGCGCCAAAAACATTCAGTACTTC.

In its sample, this clone was seen a few times. The rearrangement joins TRBV5-4 to TRBJ2-2; TRBD2 agrees at 10 bases. The CDR3 runs 16 residues. With V trimmed by 1 base and J by 5 bases, 5 bases remained unmatched. From germline, CDR1 is SGHNT and CDR2 YYREEE (reference sequence). The CDR3 coding sequence is TGTGCCAGCAGCTTGTCTCTAGCGGGAGATACCGGGGAGCTGTTTTTT. The encoded protein is CASSLSLAGDTGELFF.

This clone has just a few counts. The V and J genes are TRBV9 and TRBJ2-5; 9 bases map to TRBD2. Germline V lookup: CDR1 SGDLS, CDR2 YYNGEE. Trimming removed 3 bases from V and 4 bases from J; junction bases left unmatched: 10. The CDR3 is 16 residues long. In DNA form, the CDR3 reads TGTGCCAGCAGCGCCAGCGCTAGCGGGATGGGAGAGACCCAGTACTTC. This gives the protein CASSASASGMGETQYF. Drawing the rest from reference TRBV9 and TRBJ2-5, the complete variable domain is DSGVTQTPKHLITATGQRVTLRCSPRSGDLSVYWYQQSLDQGLQFLIQYYNGEERAKGNILERFSAQQFPDLHSELNLSSLELGDSALYFCASSASASGMGETQYFGPGTRLLVL.